The clone carrying this TCR beta chain was counted a single time. This sample is part of a study of shared T cell receptors in the human thymus. Using immunoSEQ multiplex PCR, the repertoire was profiled, and TCRdb retains in-frame clones only, with some absent. The data contain about 610,000 clones, 88% of them singletons. CDR3 length: 13 residues. V dropped 5 bases and J dropped 3 bases, with 11 bases sitting between them. The V gene's germline CDR1 is MNHNS and CDR2 SASEGT. These same records also appear under a second study, on human thymus T cells. That source reports: Thymus tissue for the work was resected from patients undergoing corrective heart surgery.

The sequence was obtained from a boy under three years old with a congenital heart defect. The sequenced sample consisted of thymocytes. The chain recombines TRBV6-1 with TRBJ2-7; D is unclear. For the CDR3, the DNA is TGTGCCAGCAGTCTTGGCCGTTACTACGAGCAGTACTTC. Its translation is CASSLGRYYEQYF.